This T cell receptor beta chain was recorded in a study of CD8 T cells in ankylosing spondylitis. Study outcomes and limitations: Researchers reportedly found disease-linked clones significantly enriched in matched ankylosing spondylitis synovial fluid. Made up of about eight highly homologous variants, a TCR beta motif appeared characteristic of ankylosing spondylitis blood. Reactive arthritis synovial fluid and blood previously showed some of these motif variants.

TCRdb analysed the 5' RACE reads with MiXCR anew, one entry per CDR3 protein. The table includes fewer than 650,000 distinct CDR3 sequences, approximately 11% detected once. This clonotype showed up just a few times. Its antigen remains unidentified. This CDR3 comprises 16 residues. In germline, CDR1 is MNHEY, CDR2 SVGEGT. Trimming cost V 4 bases and J 4 bases; bases outside gene matches: 9. This receptor was identified in a male donor with ankylosing spondylitis. J is TRBJ2-3 and V is TRBV6-2 or TRBV6-3; 9 bases align to TRBD2. Sequencing used blood, either unsorted or a sorted T cell fraction (not recorded which). This CDR3 is CASSSRGSGSADTQYF. CDR3 sequence (DNA): TGTGCCAGCAGTTCCCGGGGTAGCGGGAGTGCAGATACGCAGTATTTT.